Sequencing of this TCR beta chain was carried out in a study of spatial heterogeneity in lung cancer. Every cDNA TCR molecule received its own unique molecular identifier. TCRdb reanalysed the 5' RACE reads using MiXCR and keeps one entry per CDR3 protein. Of more than 60,000 distinct CDR3 sequences in the sample, approximately 8.1% are singletons; the top ten hold roughly 7%. Worth noting for this clonotype: Its cognate antigen is unknown.

The study's findings and limits: Blood contained ubiquitous expanded tumor TCRs more at resection than at follow-up.

The time point is: sample taken at primary tumor resection. Donors were around 70 untreated early-stage non-small cell lung cancer patients. Whole RNA obtained from tumor, nontumor lung or frozen PBMC underwent sequencing without sorting. Germline V gives CDR1 SNHLY, CDR2 FYNNEI. There are 13 residues in the CDR3. Trimming left V 4 bases short and J 0 bases short, with 5 bases between. The sequence was collected from a male donor with early-stage non-small cell lung cancer. The sequenced sample was PBMCs, obtained at surgery. V usage is TRBV2 and J usage is TRBJ2-3, with D unresolved. In nucleotides, the CDR3 is TGTGCCAGCAGTGGAACTAGCACAGATACGCAGTATTTT. Translated: CASSGTSTDTQYF.